The 20 T cell receptor beta chains below come from one sample, sequenced in a study of cytomegalovirus exposure and HLA in healthy donors. PCR was performed using 60 Vbeta and 13 Jbeta primers. This table comes from immunoSEQ multiplex PCR, and its TCRdb copy is limited to in-frame clones, with some not included. The data contain 100,000 to 150,000 clones, approximately 75% of them singletons. Sequencing was done on a sample of PBMCs. These receptors all stem from a woman aged 45-65 years in good health and CMV-seronegative.

The rearrangement joins TRBV6-1 to TRBJ1-2; the match to TRBD1 covers 9 bases. The V gene's germline CDR1 is MNHNS and CDR2 SASEGT. V lost 5 bases and J lost 3; bases outside the gene matches: 4. The CDR3 length is 14 residues. CDR3 nucleotide sequence: TGTGCCAGCAGTCCAGGACAGGGGCACTATGGCTACACCTTC. Translated, it gives CASSPGQGHYGYTF.

V gene TRBV5-1 combines with J gene TRBJ1-3; 11 bases align to TRBD1. V shed 3 bases and J 4 bases; nucleotides not matched to a gene: 6. The germline V gene has CDR1 SGHRS and CDR2 YFSETQ. The length of the CDR3 is 16 residues. The CDR3 DNA sequence: TGCGCCAGCAGCTCCGGGACAGGGGGAAGCGGAAACACCATATATTTT. It codes for CASSSGTGGSGNTIYF.

The V and J genes are TRBV29-1 and TRBJ2-3; perhaps TRBD2 as D (6 bases). V lost 3 bases and J lost 4, with 11 bases in between. Germline V gene sequence: CDR1 SQVTM, CDR2 ANQGSEA. The CDR3 is made up of 13 amino acids. CDR3 nucleotides: TGCAGCGTTGAGGGGGGATTCGCAGATACGCAGTATTTT. This encodes CSVEGGFADTQYF.

This chain connects TRBV7-2 to TRBJ2-1; TRBD2 matches 8 bases. Germline loops: CDR1 SGHTA, CDR2 FQGNSA. Trimming cost V 1 base and J 9 bases; bases outside gene matches: 14. The CDR3 length is 17 residues. CDR3 sequence (DNA): TGTGCCAGCAGCTTAGGCCTACTAGCGGATGTGAGGGGTGAGCAGTTCTTC. The encoded protein is CASSLGLLADVRGEQFF.

This clone has a handful of counts. V and J are TRBV6-4 and TRBJ2-3, with 10 bases matching TRBD2. The CDR3 spans 15 residues. Germline CDR1 and CDR2: MRHNA and SNTAGT. With V trimmed by 4 bases and J by 1 base, 2 bases remained unmatched. The CDR3 coding sequence is TGTGCCAGCAGTGCCGGGACTAGCGGCACAGATACGCAGTATTTT. This sequence encodes CASSAGTSGTDTQYF.

This chain links TRBV28 with TRBJ1-4; D gene uncertain. Germline assignment: CDR1 MDHEN and CDR2 SYDVKM. This CDR3 is built from 15 residues. Deletions cut 3 bases from V and 3 bases from J, with 11 bases between. CDR3 residues: CASSLGGPPNEKLFF. CDR3 coding DNA: TGTGCCAGCAGTTTGGGAGGACCCCCTAATGAAAAACTGTTTTTT.

This clone occurred a few times. This rearrangement joins TRBV19 to TRBJ1-2, with TRBD1 matching 8 bases. This CDR3 is 17 amino acids long. The ends lost 5 bases at V and 0 bases at J; junction bases unmatched: 11. Germline V gene lookup returns CDR1 LNHDA and CDR2 SQIVND (reference sequence). Here the CDR3 reads CASSLQGARLPNYGYTF. The CDR3 DNA sequence: TGTGCCAGTAGTCTTCAGGGGGCCCGACTTCCTAACTATGGCTACACCTTC.

The chain recombines TRBV28 with TRBJ2-7; 12 positions agree with TRBD2. Trimming took 6 bases from V and 3 from J; bases not matched to a gene: 6. The germline V gene has CDR1 MDHEN and CDR2 SYDVKM. The CDR3 is made up of 15 amino acids. CDR3 in DNA: TGTGCCAGCAGCCCTCAACTAGCGGGAGGCTACGAGCAGTACTTC. Its translation: CASSPQLAGGYEQYF.

The chain recombines TRBV5-4 with TRBJ1-1; 10 nucleotides line up with TRBD1. V shed 0 bases and J 0 bases; nucleotides not matched to a gene: 2. CDR1 and CDR2 (germline): SGHNT, YYREEE (reference sequence). CDR3 length: 16 amino acids. CDR3 DNA: TGTGCCAGCAGCTTGGGGACAGGGGGTGTGAACACTGAAGCTTTCTTT. The encoded protein is CASSLGTGGVNTEAFF.

The CDR3 DNA follows: TGTGCTAGTGGTTTGGGAGGGTACGAGCAGTACTTC. This encodes CASGLGGYEQYF. The V gene is TRBV12-5, the J gene TRBJ2-7; TRBD2 might be the D (5 bases). Trimming stripped 1 base from V and 4 bases from J, with 5 bases between. The CDR3 consists of 12 residues. The germline gives CDR1 LGHNT, CDR2 FRNRAP. Complete variable domain (other parts from reference TRBV12-5 and TRBJ2-7): DARVTQTPRHKVTEMGQEVTMRCQPILGHNTVFWYRQTMMQGLELLAYFRNRAPLDDSGMPKDRFSAEMPDATLATLKIQPSEPRDSAVYFCASGLGGYEQYFGPGTRLTVT.

The gene calls are TRBV18 and TRBJ1-4; 10 nucleotides align to TRBD1. The CDR3 has 14 amino acids. CDR1 KGHSH and CDR2 LQKENI come from the germline V gene. Trimming cost V 3 bases and J 6 bases; bases outside gene matches: 1. The CDR3 spells CASSPGTGDEKLFF. The CDR3 nucleotides are TGTGCCAGCTCACCCGGGACAGGGGATGAAAAACTGTTTTTT.

V is TRBV14 and J is TRBJ2-2, with a possible D match to TRBD1 (6 bases). V shed 4 bases and J shed 0 bases, with 12 bases lying between them. Per germline, CDR1 SGHDN and CDR2 FVKESK. The CDR3 extends over 16 amino acids. In nucleotides, the CDR3 is TGTGCCAGCAGCCCCGGGACAACTACGAACACCGGGGAGCTGTTTTTT. It yields the protein CASSPGTTTNTGELFF. Full variable domain (remainder filled in from reference TRBV14 and TRBJ2-2): EAGVTQFPSHSVIEKGQTVTLRCDPISGHDNLYWYRRVMGKEIKFLLHFVKESKQDESGMPNNRFLAERTGGTYSTLKVQPAELEDSGVYFCASSPGTTTNTGELFFGEGSRLTVL.

The V gene is TRBV7-3, the J gene TRBJ2-5; no reliable D call. The V gene's germline CDR1 is SGHTA and CDR2 FQGTGA. V dropped 1 base and J dropped 4 bases, with 7 bases sitting between them. This CDR3 has 13 residues. The CDR3 nucleotides are TGTGCCAGCAGCTTAAATCCGGGAGAGACCCAGTACTTC. Protein product: CASSLNPGETQYF.

The chain carries TRBV5-6 and TRBJ2-1; D may be TRBD2 (5 bases). The CDR3 sequence is 13 residues long. The V end was cut by 4 bases, the J end by 8 bases, with 13 bases between. Germline V gene sequence: CDR1 SGHDT, CDR2 YYEEEE. This CDR3 is CASSRTLVYEQFF. The CDR3 DNA is TGTGCCAGCAGCCGTACACTAGTGTATGAGCAGTTCTTC.

The CDR3 DNA reads as TGTGCCAGCAGCGAGGGCGGGAGCCAGCGCGAGCAGTACTTC. It translates to CASSEGGSQREQYF. The genes are TRBV4-2 and TRBJ2-5; 7 positions match TRBD2. Matching the DNA end better, TRBJ2-7 makes the J call doubtful. CDR3 length: 14 amino acids. Germline CDR1 LGHNA, CDR2 YNFKEQ.

To note about this clone: A read error may produce the germline difference seen at one junction end. The CDR3 DNA follows: TGTTCCAGCAGCCTTCGGACAGGGTCGTACACTGAAGCTTTCTTT. As protein: CSSSLRTGSYTEAFF. The V call is TRBV7-9, the J call TRBJ1-1, with 8 bases lining up with TRBD1. CDR3 size: 15 residues. Germline CDR1 reads SEHNR; CDR2 reads FQNEAQ (reference sequence).

This rearrangement joins TRBV5-1 to TRBJ1-1; D gene unclear. The CDR3 totals 13 residues. V lost 0 bases and J lost 0, with 3 bases in between. CDR1 and CDR2 from the germline V gene are SGHRS and YFSETQ. The CDR3 spells CASSLELNTEAFF. CDR3 DNA: TGCGCCAGCAGCTTGGAGCTGAACACTGAAGCTTTCTTT.

The chain uses TRBV29-1 and TRBJ2-2, with 11 bases aligning to TRBD1. The V gene end was trimmed by 4 bases and the J gene end by 10 bases; junction bases not matched to a gene: 20. The CDR3 length is 18 residues. Per germline, CDR1 SQVTM and CDR2 ANQGSEA. The CDR3 here is CSVVSYGGQGGWGEELFF. DNA for the CDR3: TGCAGCGTTGTCTCTTATGGGGGACAGGGGGGCTGGGGGGAGGAGCTGTTTTTT.

V and J are TRBV7-9 and TRBJ2-7, with D possibly TRBD1 on 5 matching bases. CDR1 is SEHNR, CDR2 FQNEAQ, per germline (reference sequence). The CDR3 consists of 15 residues. Trimming shortened V by 4 bases and J by 4 bases, and 17 bases separated the two germline ends. In nucleotides, the CDR3 is TGTGCCAGCAGCTCGGGCCAGGGCGGAATTTACGAGCAGTACTTC. It is translated as CASSSGQGGIYEQYF.

The gene calls are TRBV7-2 and TRBJ2-3; the match to TRBD2 covers 11 bases. Germline assignment: CDR1 SGHTA and CDR2 FQGNSA. V shed 6 bases and J 6 bases; nucleotides not matched to a gene: 11. CDR3 length: 16 residues. CDR3 region: CASSSVSGRAGDTQYF. The CDR3 DNA reads as TGTGCCAGCAGTTCGGTTAGCGGGAGGGCCGGGGATACGCAGTATTTT.